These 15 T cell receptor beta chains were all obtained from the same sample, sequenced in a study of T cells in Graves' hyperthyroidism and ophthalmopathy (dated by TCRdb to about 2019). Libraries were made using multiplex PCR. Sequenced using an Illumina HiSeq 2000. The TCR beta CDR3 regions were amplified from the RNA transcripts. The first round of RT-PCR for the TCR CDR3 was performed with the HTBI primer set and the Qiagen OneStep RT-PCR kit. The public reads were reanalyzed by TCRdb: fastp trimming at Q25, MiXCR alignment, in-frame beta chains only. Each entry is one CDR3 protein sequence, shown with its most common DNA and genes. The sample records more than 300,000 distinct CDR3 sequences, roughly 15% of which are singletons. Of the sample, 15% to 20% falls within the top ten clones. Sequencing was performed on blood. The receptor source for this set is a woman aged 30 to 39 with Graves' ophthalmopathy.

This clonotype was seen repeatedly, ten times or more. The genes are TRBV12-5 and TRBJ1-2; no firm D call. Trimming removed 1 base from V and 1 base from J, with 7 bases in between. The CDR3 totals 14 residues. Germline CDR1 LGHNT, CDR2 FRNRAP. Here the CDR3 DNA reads TGTGCTAGTGGTTTGGATGGAGGTAACTATGGCTACACCTTC. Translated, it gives CASGLDGGNYGYTF.

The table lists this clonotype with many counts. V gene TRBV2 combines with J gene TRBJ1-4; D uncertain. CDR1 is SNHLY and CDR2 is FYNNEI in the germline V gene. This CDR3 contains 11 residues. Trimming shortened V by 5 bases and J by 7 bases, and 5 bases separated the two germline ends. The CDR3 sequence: CASSISEKLFF. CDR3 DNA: TGTGCCAGCAGTATAAGTGAAAAACTGTTTTTT.

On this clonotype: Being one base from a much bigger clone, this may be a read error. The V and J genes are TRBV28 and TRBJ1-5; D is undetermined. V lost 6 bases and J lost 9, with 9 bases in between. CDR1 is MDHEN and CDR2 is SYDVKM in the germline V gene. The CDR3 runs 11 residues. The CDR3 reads CASRQLGPQHF. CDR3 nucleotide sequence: TGTGCCAGCAGGCAGTTGGGGCCCCAGCATTTT.

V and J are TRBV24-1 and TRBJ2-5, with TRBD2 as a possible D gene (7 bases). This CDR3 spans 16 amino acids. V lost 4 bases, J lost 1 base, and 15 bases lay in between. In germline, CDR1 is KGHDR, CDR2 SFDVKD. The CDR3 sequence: CATSEVGGAPQETQYF. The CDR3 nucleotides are TGTGCCACCAGTGAAGTAGGGGGGGCCCCCCAAGAGACCCAGTACTTC.

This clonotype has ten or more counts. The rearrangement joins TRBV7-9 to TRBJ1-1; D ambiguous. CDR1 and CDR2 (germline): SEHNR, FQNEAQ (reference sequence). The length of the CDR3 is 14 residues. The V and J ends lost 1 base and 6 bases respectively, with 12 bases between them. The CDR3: CASSLGSGGPEAFF. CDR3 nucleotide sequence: TGTGCCAGCAGCTTAGGCTCCGGTGGGCCTGAAGCTTTCTTT.

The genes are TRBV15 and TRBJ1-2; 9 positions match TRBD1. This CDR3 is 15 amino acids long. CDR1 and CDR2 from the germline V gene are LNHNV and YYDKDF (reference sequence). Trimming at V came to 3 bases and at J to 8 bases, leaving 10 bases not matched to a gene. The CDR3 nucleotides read TGTGCCACCAGCAGTCGACCCGGGACAGGGCTCGGCTACACCTTC. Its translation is CATSSRPGTGLGYTF.

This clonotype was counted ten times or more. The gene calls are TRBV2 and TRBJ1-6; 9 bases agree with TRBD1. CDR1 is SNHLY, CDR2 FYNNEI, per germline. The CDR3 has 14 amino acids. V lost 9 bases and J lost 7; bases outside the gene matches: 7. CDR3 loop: CASKDRGINSPLHF. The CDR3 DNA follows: TGTGCCAGTAAGGACAGGGGTATCAATTCACCCCTCCACTTT.

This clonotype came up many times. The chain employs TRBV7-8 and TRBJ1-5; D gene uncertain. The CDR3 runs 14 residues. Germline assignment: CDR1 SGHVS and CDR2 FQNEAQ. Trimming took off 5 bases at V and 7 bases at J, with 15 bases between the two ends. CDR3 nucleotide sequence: TGTGCCAGCAGCCCAGGATGGGGTGGCCAGCCCCAGCATTTT. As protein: CASSPGWGGQPQHF.

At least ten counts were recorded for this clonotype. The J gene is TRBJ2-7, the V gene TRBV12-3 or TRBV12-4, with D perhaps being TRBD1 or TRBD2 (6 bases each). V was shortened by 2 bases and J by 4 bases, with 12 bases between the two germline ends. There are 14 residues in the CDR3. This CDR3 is CASSLMGGGYEQYF. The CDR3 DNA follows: TGTGCCAGCAGTTTAATGGGGGGCGGATACGAGCAGTACTTC.

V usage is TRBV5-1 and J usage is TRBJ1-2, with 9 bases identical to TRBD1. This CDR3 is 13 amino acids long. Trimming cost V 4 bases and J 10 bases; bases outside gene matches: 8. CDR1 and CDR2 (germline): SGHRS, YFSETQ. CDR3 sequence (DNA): TGCGCCAGCAGCCCTTGGACAGGGGATGACTACACCTTC. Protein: CASSPWTGDDYTF.

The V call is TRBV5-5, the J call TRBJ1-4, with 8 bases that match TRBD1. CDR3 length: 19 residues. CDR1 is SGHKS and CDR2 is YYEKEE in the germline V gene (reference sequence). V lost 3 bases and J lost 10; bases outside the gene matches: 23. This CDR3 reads CASSSAGLPGGASFGKLFF. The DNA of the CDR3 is TGTGCCAGCAGCTCTGCTGGACTCCCAGGGGGCGCCTCATTTGGAAAACTGTTTTTT.

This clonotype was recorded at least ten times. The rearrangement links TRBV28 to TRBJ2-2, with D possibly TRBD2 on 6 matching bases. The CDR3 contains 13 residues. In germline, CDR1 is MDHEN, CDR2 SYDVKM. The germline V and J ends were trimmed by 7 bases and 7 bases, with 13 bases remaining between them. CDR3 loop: CASKSGLGGELFF. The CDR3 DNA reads TGTGCCAGCAAGTCGGGACTCGGCGGGGAGCTGTTTTTT.

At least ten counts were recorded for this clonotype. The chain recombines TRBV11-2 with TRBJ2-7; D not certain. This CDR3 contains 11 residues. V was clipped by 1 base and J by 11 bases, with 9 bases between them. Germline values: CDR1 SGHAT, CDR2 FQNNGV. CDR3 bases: TGTGCCAGCAGCTTAGGGCTAGAGGAGTACTTC. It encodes CASSLGLEEYF.

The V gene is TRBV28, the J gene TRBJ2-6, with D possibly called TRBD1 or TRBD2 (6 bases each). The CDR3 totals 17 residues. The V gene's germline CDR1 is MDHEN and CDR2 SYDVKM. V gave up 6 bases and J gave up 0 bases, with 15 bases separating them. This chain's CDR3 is CASRKGRGPSGANVLTF. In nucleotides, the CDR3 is TGTGCCAGCAGAAAGGGCCGGGGGCCCTCTGGGGCCAACGTCCTGACTTTC.

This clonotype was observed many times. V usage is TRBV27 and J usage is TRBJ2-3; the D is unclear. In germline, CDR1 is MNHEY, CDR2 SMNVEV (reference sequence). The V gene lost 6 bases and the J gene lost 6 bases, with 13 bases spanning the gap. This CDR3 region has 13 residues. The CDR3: CASSPGPRDTQYF. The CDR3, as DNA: TGTGCCAGCAGCCCCGGACCGAGGGATACGCAGTATTTT.